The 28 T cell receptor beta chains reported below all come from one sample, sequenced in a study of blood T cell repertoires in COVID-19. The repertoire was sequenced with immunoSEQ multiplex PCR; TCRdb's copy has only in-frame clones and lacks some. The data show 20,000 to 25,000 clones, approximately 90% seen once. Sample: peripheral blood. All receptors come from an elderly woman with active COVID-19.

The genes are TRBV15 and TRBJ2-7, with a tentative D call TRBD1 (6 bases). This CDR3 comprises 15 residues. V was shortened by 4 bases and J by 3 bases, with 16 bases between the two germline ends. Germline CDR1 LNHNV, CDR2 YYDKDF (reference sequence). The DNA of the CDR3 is TGTGCCACCAGCACAGAACCGGGACAAAGCTACGAGCAGTACTTC. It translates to CATSTEPGQSYEQYF.

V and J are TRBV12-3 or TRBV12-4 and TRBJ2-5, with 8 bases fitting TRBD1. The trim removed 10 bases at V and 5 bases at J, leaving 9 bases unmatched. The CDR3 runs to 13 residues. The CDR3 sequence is CATQTGAEETQYF. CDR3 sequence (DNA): TGTGCCACCCAGACAGGGGCCGAGGAGACCCAGTACTTC.

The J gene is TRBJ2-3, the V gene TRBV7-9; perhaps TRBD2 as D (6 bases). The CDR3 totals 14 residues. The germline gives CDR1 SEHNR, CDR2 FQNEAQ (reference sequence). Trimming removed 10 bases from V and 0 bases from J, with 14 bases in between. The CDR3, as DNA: TGTGCCACCTCCGGGACTGGAAGCACAGATACGCAGTATTTT. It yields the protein CATSGTGSTDTQYF.

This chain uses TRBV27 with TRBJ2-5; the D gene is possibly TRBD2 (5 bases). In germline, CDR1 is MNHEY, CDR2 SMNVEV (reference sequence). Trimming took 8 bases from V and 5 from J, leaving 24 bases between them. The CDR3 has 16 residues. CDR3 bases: TGTGCCAGCCCTGAGGGTACGCCGCCACCCCAGGAGACCCAGTACTTC. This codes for CASPEGTPPPQETQYF.

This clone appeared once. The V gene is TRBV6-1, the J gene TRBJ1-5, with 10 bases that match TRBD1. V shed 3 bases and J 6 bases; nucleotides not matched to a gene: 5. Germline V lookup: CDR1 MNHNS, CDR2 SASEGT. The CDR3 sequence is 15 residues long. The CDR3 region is CASSDTGQGFQPQHF. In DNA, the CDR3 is TGTGCCAGCAGTGACACGGGACAGGGGTTTCAGCCCCAGCATTTT.

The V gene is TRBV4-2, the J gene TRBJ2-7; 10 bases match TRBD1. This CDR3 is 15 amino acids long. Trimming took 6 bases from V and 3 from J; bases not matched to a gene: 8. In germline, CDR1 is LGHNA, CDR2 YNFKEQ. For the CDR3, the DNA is TGTGCCAGCAGTCACTTCGGACAGGGGGACTACGAGCAGTACTTC. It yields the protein CASSHFGQGDYEQYF.

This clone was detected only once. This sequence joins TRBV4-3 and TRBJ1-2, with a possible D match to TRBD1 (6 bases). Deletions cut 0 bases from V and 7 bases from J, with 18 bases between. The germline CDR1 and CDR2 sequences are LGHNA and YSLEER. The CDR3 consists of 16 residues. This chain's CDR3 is CASSQDGGAGLGGYTF. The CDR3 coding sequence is TGCGCCAGCAGCCAAGACGGGGGGGCAGGGCTGGGTGGCTACACCTTC.

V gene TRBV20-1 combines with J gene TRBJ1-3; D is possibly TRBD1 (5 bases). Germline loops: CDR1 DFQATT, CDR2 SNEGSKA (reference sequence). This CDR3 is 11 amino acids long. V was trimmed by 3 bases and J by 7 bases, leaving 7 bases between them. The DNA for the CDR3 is TGCAGTGCTAGGGAGGGGAACACCATATATTTT. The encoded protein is CSAREGNTIYF.

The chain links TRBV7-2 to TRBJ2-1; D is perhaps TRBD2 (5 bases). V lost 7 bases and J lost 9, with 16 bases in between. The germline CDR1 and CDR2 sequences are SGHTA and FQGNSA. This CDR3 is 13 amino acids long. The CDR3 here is CASIKPPGIEQFF. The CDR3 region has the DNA TGTGCCAGCATCAAACCTCCGGGGATTGAGCAGTTCTTC.

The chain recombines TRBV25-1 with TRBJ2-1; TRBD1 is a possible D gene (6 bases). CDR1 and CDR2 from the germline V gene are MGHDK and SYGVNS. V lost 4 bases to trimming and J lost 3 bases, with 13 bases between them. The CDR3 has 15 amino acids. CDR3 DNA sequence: TGTGCCAGCAGTGTACAGGGTTACGACTACAATGAGCAGTTCTTC. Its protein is CASSVQGYDYNEQFF.

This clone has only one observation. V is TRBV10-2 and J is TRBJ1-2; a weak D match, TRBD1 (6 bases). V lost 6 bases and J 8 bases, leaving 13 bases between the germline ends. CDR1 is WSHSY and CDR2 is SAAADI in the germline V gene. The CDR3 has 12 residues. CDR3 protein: CASRSQGGGYTF. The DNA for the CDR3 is TGCGCCAGCAGGTCACAGGGTGGCGGCTACACCTTC.

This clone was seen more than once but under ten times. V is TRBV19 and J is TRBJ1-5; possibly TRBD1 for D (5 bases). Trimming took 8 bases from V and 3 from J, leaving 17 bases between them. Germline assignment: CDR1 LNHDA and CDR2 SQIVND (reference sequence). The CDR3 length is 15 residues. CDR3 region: CASRLDRNLNQPQHF. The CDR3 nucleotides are TGTGCCAGTCGTCTCGACAGAAACCTCAATCAGCCCCAGCATTTT.

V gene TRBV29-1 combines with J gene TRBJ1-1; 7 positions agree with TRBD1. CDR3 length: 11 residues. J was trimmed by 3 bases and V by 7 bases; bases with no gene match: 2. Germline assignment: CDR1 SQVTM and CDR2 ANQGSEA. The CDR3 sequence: CSGDRDTEAFF. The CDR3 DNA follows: TGCAGCGGCGACAGGGACACTGAAGCTTTCTTT.

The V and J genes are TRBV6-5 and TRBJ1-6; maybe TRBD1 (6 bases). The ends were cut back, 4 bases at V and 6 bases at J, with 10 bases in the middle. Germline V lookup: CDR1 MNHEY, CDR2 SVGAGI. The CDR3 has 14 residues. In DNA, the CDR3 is TGTGCCAGCAGTTGGACAGACCCTAATTCACCCCTCCACTTT. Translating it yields CASSWTDPNSPLHF.

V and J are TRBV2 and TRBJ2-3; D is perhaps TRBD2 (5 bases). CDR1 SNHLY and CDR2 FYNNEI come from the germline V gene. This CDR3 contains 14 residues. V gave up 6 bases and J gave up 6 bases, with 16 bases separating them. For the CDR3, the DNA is TGTGCCAGCAGGAGGGTTTTAGTGGGGGATACGCAGTATTTT. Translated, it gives CASRRVLVGDTQYF.

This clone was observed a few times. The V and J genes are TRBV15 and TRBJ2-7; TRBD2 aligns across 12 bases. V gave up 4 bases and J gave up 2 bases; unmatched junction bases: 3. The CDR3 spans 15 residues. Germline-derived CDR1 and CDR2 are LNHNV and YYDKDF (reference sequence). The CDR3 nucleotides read TGTGCCACCAGCATTACTAGCGGGGGGACCTACGAGCAGTACTTC. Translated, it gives CATSITSGGTYEQYF.

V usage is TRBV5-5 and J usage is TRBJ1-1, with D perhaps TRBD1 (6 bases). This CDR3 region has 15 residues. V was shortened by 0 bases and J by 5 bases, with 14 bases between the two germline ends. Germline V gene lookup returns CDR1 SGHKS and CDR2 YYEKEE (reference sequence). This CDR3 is CASSLDRVYGTEAFF. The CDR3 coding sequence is TGTGCCAGCAGCTTGGACAGGGTTTATGGGACTGAAGCTTTCTTT.

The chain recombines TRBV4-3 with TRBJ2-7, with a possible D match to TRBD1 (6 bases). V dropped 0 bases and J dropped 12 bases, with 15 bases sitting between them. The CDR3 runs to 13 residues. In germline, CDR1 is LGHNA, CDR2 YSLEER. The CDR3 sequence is CASSQEDRRSPYF. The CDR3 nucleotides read TGCGCCAGCAGCCAAGAAGACAGGCGAAGTCCGTACTTC.

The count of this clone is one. The CDR3 is CASSPQPGGRTDTQYF. The CDR3 coding sequence is TGTGCCAGCTCACCGCAACCGGGAGGGCGCACAGATACGCAGTATTTT. The chain joins TRBV18 to TRBJ2-3; 8 nucleotides match TRBD2. The length of the CDR3 is 16 residues. V trimming: 3 bases; J trimming: 1 base; junction bases outside the gene matches: 6. Germline CDR1 is KGHSH and CDR2 is LQKENI.

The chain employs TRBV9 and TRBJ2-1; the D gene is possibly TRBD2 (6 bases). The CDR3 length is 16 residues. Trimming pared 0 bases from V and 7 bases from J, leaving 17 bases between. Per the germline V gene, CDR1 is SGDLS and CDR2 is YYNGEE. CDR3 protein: CASSVAPEPAGNEQFF. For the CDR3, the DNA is TGTGCCAGCAGCGTAGCCCCGGAACCTGCGGGGAATGAGCAGTTCTTC.

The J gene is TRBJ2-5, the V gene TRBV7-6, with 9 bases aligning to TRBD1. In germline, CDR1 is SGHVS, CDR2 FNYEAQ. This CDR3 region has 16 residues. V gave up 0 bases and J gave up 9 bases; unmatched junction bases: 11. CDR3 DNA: TGTGCCAGCAGCTTAGCGAGGGACAGGGAGGCTGGGGCCCAGTACTTC. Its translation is CASSLARDREAGAQYF.

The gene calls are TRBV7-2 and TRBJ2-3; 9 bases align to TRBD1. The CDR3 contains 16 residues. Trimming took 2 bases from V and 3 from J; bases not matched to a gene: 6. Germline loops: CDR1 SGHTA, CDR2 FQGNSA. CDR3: CASSLSGQGLTDTQYF. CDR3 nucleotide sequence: TGTGCCAGCAGCTTAAGTGGACAGGGGTTGACAGATACGCAGTATTTT.

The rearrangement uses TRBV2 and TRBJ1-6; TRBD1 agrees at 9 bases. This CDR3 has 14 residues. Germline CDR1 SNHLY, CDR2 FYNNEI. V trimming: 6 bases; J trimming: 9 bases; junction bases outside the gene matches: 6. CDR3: CASRTGTGRSPLHF. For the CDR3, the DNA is TGTGCCAGCAGGACCGGGACAGGGCGTTCACCCCTCCACTTT.

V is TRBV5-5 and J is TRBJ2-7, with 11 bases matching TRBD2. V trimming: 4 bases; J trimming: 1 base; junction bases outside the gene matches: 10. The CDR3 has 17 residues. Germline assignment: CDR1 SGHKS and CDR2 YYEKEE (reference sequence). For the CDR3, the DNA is TGTGCCAGCAGCAGTTTGGAGACTAGCGGGGATTCCTACGAGCAGTACTTC. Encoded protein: CASSSLETSGDSYEQYF.

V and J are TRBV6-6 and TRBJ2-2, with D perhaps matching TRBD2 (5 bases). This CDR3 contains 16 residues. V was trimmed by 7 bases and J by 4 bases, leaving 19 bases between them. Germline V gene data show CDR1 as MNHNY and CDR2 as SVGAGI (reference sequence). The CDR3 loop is CASTDGVVRTTGELFF. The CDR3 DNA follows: TGTGCCAGCACCGACGGGGTTGTCAGGACCACCGGGGAGCTGTTTTTT.

CDR3 protein: CASSKGAAGGLGTDTQYF. The CDR3, as DNA: TGTGCCAGCAGCAAAGGGGCGGCGGGGGGGCTGGGCACAGATACGCAGTATTTT. The chain has TRBV9 and TRBJ2-3; 9 nucleotides align to TRBD2. Germline CDR1 SGDLS, CDR2 YYNGEE. V lost 4 bases and J lost 1; bases outside the gene matches: 13. The CDR3 has 18 amino acids.

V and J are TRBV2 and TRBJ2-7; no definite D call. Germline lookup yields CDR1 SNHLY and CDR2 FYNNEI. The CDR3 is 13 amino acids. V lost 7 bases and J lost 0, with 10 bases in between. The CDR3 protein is CASISRSSYEQYF. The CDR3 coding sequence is TGTGCCAGCATCTCCCGGAGCTCCTACGAGCAGTACTTC. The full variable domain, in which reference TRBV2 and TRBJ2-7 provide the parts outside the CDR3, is EPEVTQTPSHQVTQMGQEVILRCVPISNHLYFYWYRQILGQKVEFLVSFYNNEISEKSEIFDDQFSVERPDGSNFTLKIRSTKLEDSAMYFCASISRSSYEQYFGPGTRLTVT.

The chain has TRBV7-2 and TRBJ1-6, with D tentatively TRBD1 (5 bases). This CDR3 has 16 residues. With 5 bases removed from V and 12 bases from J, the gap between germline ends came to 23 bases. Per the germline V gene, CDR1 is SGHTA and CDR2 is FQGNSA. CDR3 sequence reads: CASSPTGGGGLIPLHF. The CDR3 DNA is TGTGCCAGCAGCCCGACCGGTGGGGGAGGACTTATACCCCTCCACTTT.